The 14 T cell receptor beta chains below come from one sample, sequenced in a study of CD8+CD57+ T cells in acquired aplastic anemia. Individuals selected for sequencing had exhibited CD8+CD57+ cell expansion on flow cytometry. Genomic DNA, the template, was used for profiling of the TCR beta VDJ and CDR3. Each CDR3 protein gets one entry after TCRdb re-called the reads with MiXCR. The sample includes about 98,000 distinct CDR3 sequences, about 63% of them seen just once. The sample comprised sorted CD4+, CD8+, or CD8+CD57+ T cells (not recorded which) from PBMCs. Receptors were obtained from a human donor with aplastic anemia.

This chain connects TRBV2 to TRBJ2-1; D is possibly TRBD1 (6 bases). CDR1 is SNHLY, CDR2 FYNNEI, per germline. V shed 4 bases and J shed 4 bases, with 11 bases lying between them. The CDR3 is 14 amino acids. The CDR3 loop is CASSGVQGYNEQFF. The CDR3 DNA is TGTGCCAGCAGTGGGGTGCAGGGGTACAATGAGCAGTTCTTC.

This clonotype has just one count. A read error may account for a junction end that differs from germline. The rearrangement joins TRBV7-3 to TRBJ1-2, with 10 bases aligning to TRBD1. In germline, CDR1 is SGHTA, CDR2 FQGTGA. The CDR3 has 14 amino acids. The CDR3 sequence is CASSETGQGYGYTF. The CDR3 nucleotides are TGTGCTAGCAGCGAGACGGGACAGGGGTATGGCTACACCTTC.

This chain links TRBV7-2 with TRBJ2-5, with unresolved D. Germline V gene sequence: CDR1 SGHTA, CDR2 FQGNSA. This CDR3 spans 12 amino acids. The V end was cut by 4 bases, the J end by 7 bases, with 10 bases between. The CDR3 is CASSWVGGTQYF. The CDR3 DNA reads as TGTGCCAGCAGCTGGGTCGGTGGGACCCAGTACTTC.

This clonotype was seen more than once but under ten times. This chain uses TRBV7-9 with TRBJ2-7, with D perhaps TRBD2 (5 bases). V lost 1 base and J 2 bases, leaving 9 bases between the germline ends. CDR3 size: 14 residues. The germline gives CDR1 SEHNR, CDR2 FQNEAQ (reference sequence). The CDR3 bases are TGTGCCAGCAGCTTAGGCGGGCCGACCTACGAGCAGTACTTC. Translated, it gives CASSLGGPTYEQYF.

The CDR3 region is CSAVLSSGGPTDTQYF. The DNA of the CDR3 is TGCAGTGCGGTCTTGTCTAGCGGGGGCCCCACAGATACGCAGTATTTT. The chain uses TRBV20-1 and TRBJ2-3; the match to TRBD2 covers 10 bases. CDR1 and CDR2 from the germline V gene are DFQATT and SNEGSKA (reference sequence). CDR3 length equals 16 residues. Trimming at V came to 6 bases and at J to 2 bases, leaving 11 bases not matched to a gene.

The V and J genes are TRBV10-3 and TRBJ2-3; 7 nucleotides align to TRBD2. The CDR3 has 15 amino acids. With 6 bases clipped from V and 1 base from J, the junction kept 7 bases outside the gene matches. Germline V gene data show CDR1 as ENHRY and CDR2 as SYGVKD. DNA of the CDR3: TGTGCCATCAGGACGAGCGGGACTGGCACAGATACGCAGTATTTT. Amino acid sequence: CAIRTSGTGTDTQYF.

This clonotype occurred a few times. The chain is built from TRBV19 and TRBJ2-7; 7 bases fit TRBD2. Losses at the gene ends were 7 bases for V and 3 bases for J; bases not matched to a gene: 3. The CDR3 spans 12 residues. Germline V gene data show CDR1 as LNHDA and CDR2 as SQIVND (reference sequence). CDR3 sequence reads: CASKGGGYEQYF. As DNA, the CDR3 is TGTGCCAGTAAGGGCGGGGGCTACGAGCAGTACTTC.

DNA of the CDR3: TGCAGTGCTAGAGGGGCAGGAAGCGAGCAGTACTTC. Protein: CSARGAGSEQYF. The genes are TRBV20-1 and TRBJ2-7, with D hard to call. This CDR3 region has 12 residues. Deletions cut 1 base from V and 6 bases from J, with 10 bases between. Germline V CDR1 and CDR2: DFQATT, SNEGSKA (reference sequence).

This clonotype was seen a few times. V and J are TRBV19 and TRBJ1-5, with D possibly being TRBD1 (6 bases). Germline V CDR1 and CDR2: LNHDA, SQIVND (reference sequence). This CDR3 region has 13 residues. The V end lost 7 bases, the J end lost 6 bases, and 13 bases lay between the germline ends. The chain's CDR3 is CASIGGLGQPQHF. In nucleotides, the CDR3 is TGTGCCAGTATAGGGGGATTGGGTCAGCCCCAGCATTTT.

CDR3 sequence: CASSAETGTAPLHF. The CDR3 DNA reads TGTGCCAGCAGCGCCGAGACAGGGACGGCACCCCTCCACTTT. The chain is built from TRBV9 and TRBJ1-6; TRBD1 matches 7 bases. The germline V gene encodes CDR1 SGDLS and CDR2 YYNGEE. The V gene end was trimmed by 3 bases and the J gene end by 11 bases; junction bases not matched to a gene: 8. This CDR3 is 14 amino acids long.

V usage is TRBV9 and J usage is TRBJ2-7, with TRBD1 matching 7 bases. Losses at the gene ends were 0 bases for V and 1 base for J; bases not matched to a gene: 4. The CDR3 spans 15 residues. Germline loops: CDR1 SGDLS, CDR2 YYNGEE. CDR3 region: CASSVGQDRSYEQYF. For the CDR3, the DNA is TGTGCCAGCAGCGTAGGACAGGACAGGTCCTACGAGCAGTACTTC. The full variable domain, with the rest looked up from reference TRBV9 and TRBJ2-7, is DSGVTQTPKHLITATGQRVTLRCSPRSGDLSVYWYQQSLDQGLQFLIQYYNGEERAKGNILERFSAQQFPDLHSELNLSSLELGDSALYFCASSVGQDRSYEQYFGPGTRLTVT.

V gene TRBV2 combines with J gene TRBJ2-5; no clear D gene. The CDR3 length is 13 residues. Trimming removed 4 bases at V and 4 bases at J, with 10 bases between. Germline CDR1 reads SNHLY; CDR2 reads FYNNEI. The chain's CDR3 is CASSGLRGETQYF. The CDR3, as DNA: TGTGCCAGCAGTGGTCTGCGAGGAGAGACCCAGTACTTC.

This sequence joins TRBV2 and TRBJ1-6; unclear D gene. The CDR3 sequence is 13 residues long. Germline V lookup: CDR1 SNHLY, CDR2 FYNNEI. The V and J ends lost 5 bases and 7 bases respectively, with 9 bases between them. In DNA form, the CDR3 reads TGTGCCAGCAGTTCTGGGTTGAATTCACCCCTCCACTTT. Encoded protein: CASSSGLNSPLHF.

The V and J genes are TRBV9 and TRBJ2-5; TRBD2 matches 10 bases. CDR1 and CDR2 (germline): SGDLS, YYNGEE. CDR3 length equals 17 residues. J lost 2 bases, V lost 0 bases, and 7 bases had no gene match. In DNA form, the CDR3 reads TGTGCCAGCAGCGTAGCCCCCACTAGCGGGACGCAAGAGACCCAGTACTTC. Amino acid sequence: CASSVAPTSGTQETQYF.